The 20 T cell receptor beta chains in this list originate from one sample, sequenced in a study of T cell repertoires in cytomegalovirus infection. In TCRdb, the reads were re-called with MiXCR into one record per CDR3 protein. The table includes about 310,000 distinct CDR3 sequences, under 20% detected once. The specimen was PBMCs. These receptors were collected from a human donor in good health (CMV status not recorded). Some clones in this sample may be carry-over from other donors' samples.

There are many counts of this clonotype. V usage is TRBV7-2 and J usage is TRBJ1-1; D might be TRBD1 (6 bases). This CDR3 region has 14 residues. The germline V and J ends were trimmed by 8 bases and 1 base, with 14 bases remaining between them. The germline CDR1 and CDR2 sequences are SGHTA and FQGNSA. The CDR3 DNA reads as TGTGCCAGCCTATGGGGACACCAGAACACTGAAGCTTTCTTT. It is translated as CASLWGHQNTEAFF.

Many counts were recorded for this clonotype. The chain links TRBV7-2 to TRBJ1-2; no definite D call. Between the trimmed V and J ends, which lost 1 base and 1 base, there was a span of 7 bases. This CDR3 is built from 14 residues. Germline V gene lookup returns CDR1 SGHTA and CDR2 FQGNSA. This CDR3 reads CASSLDRNNYGYTF. CDR3 bases: TGTGCCAGCAGCTTAGACCGGAATAACTATGGCTACACCTTC.

This chain joins TRBV20-1 and TRBJ1-5; 7 nucleotides align to TRBD1. This CDR3 comprises 16 residues. Germline CDR1 reads DFQATT; CDR2 reads SNEGSKA (reference sequence). The V gene end was trimmed by 5 bases and the J gene end by 0 bases; junction bases not matched to a gene: 10. Written as DNA, the CDR3 is TGCAGTGCTTTATCGACAGGGCCCCTTAGCAATCAGCCCCAGCATTTT. Protein product: CSALSTGPLSNQPQHF.

This chain links TRBV28 with TRBJ2-7; either TRBD1 or TRBD2 may fit D (7 bases each). V was shortened by 6 bases and J by 2 bases, with 26 bases between the two germline ends. The germline V gene has CDR1 MDHEN and CDR2 SYDVKM. The CDR3 spans 18 residues. CDR3 loop: CASRTKRGLGQRTYEQYF. CDR3 in DNA: TGTGCCAGCAGGACGAAGCGGGGATTGGGACAGCGAACCTACGAGCAGTACTTC.

This clonotype was recorded a few times. This chain links TRBV20-1 with TRBJ1-2, with 10 bases identical to TRBD1. V lost 3 bases and J lost 4; bases outside the gene matches: 11. CDR1 is DFQATT and CDR2 is SNEGSKA in the germline V gene (reference sequence). This CDR3 contains 16 residues. CDR3 coding DNA: TGCAGTGCTAGCCGGGACAGGGGAAAGGACCCCTATGGCTACACCTTC. As protein: CSASRDRGKDPYGYTF.

The J gene is TRBJ2-5, the V gene TRBV7-9; a weak D match, TRBD1 (6 bases). The CDR3 contains 14 residues. The ends were cut back, 4 bases at V and 2 bases at J, with 11 bases in the middle. CDR1 and CDR2 (germline): SEHNR, FQNEAQ (reference sequence). CDR3 protein: CASSSWGQQETQYF. The CDR3 DNA is TGTGCCAGCAGCTCGTGGGGGCAGCAAGAGACCCAGTACTTC.

The chain couples TRBV12-3 or TRBV12-4 to TRBJ2-5, with 7 positions matching TRBD2. The V gene end was trimmed by 0 bases and the J gene end by 11 bases; junction bases not matched to a gene: 6. The CDR3 is 13 residues long. CDR3 nucleotides: TGTGCCAGCAGTTTAGCAGGGAGGGGTGCACAGTACTTC. It encodes CASSLAGRGAQYF.

V and J are TRBV14 and TRBJ1-4; tentatively, D is TRBD1 (6 bases). The CDR3 is made up of 14 amino acids. Germline loops: CDR1 SGHDN, CDR2 FVKESK. V dropped 1 base and J dropped 11 bases, with 14 bases sitting between them. The DNA of the CDR3 is TGTGCCAGCAGCCAAGGAGGGCAGGGGAGGAAACTGTTTTTT. Its translation is CASSQGGQGRKLFF.

The rearrangement uses TRBV10-3 and TRBJ2-2, with a weak D call TRBD1 (6 bases). Germline V CDR1 and CDR2: ENHRY, SYGVKD. Trimming took off 6 bases at V and 4 bases at J, with 15 bases between the two ends. This CDR3 is 15 amino acids long. DNA of the CDR3: TGTGCCATCAGCCCAACAGGGCCTCCCACCGGGGAGCTGTTTTTT. Encoded protein: CAISPTGPPTGELFF.

This clonotype showed up just a few times. The chain joins TRBV19 to TRBJ2-1, with TRBD2 matching over 12 bases. The CDR3 extends over 15 amino acids. Looked up from germline, CDR1 is LNHDA and CDR2 is SQIVND (reference sequence). The junction had 9 bases not matched to a gene; V was cut back by 10 bases and J by 5 bases. DNA of the CDR3: TGTGCCACCGTCCTAGCGGGGGGGAAAAACAATGAGCAGTTCTTC. Amino acid sequence: CATVLAGGKNNEQFF.

This clonotype has only a few counts. CDR3 in DNA: TGCGCCAGCAGCTTGGTTGTCAGGGAGTACCAAGAGACCCAGTACTTC. Amino acid sequence: CASSLVVREYQETQYF. The chain recombines TRBV5-1 with TRBJ2-5, with D possibly called TRBD1 or TRBD2 (5 bases each). The V end was cut by 0 bases, the J end by 0 bases, with 12 bases between. This CDR3 has 16 amino acids. Per germline, CDR1 SGHRS and CDR2 YFSETQ.

The gene calls are TRBV29-1 and TRBJ2-5; 10 bases map to TRBD2. Germline V gives CDR1 SQVTM, CDR2 ANQGSEA. The junction had 5 bases not matched to a gene; V was cut back by 2 bases and J by 5 bases. CDR3 length: 14 residues. The CDR3 spells CSVEYSGGSETQYF. DNA for the CDR3: TGCAGCGTTGAATATAGCGGGGGGTCCGAGACCCAGTACTTC.

Only a few counts were recorded for this clonotype. The gene calls are TRBV27 and TRBJ2-7; D possibly corresponds to TRBD2 (5 bases). CDR1 MNHEY and CDR2 SMNVEV come from the germline V gene (reference sequence). The V end lost 3 bases, the J end lost 2 bases, and 11 bases lay between the germline ends. The CDR3 is 14 amino acids. The CDR3 DNA sequence: TGTGCCAGCAGTTTCGTCAGCGGCGCCTACGAGCAGTACTTC. Amino acid sequence: CASSFVSGAYEQYF.

In its sample, this clonotype was seen a few times. The chain joins TRBV7-2 to TRBJ2-1; TRBD1 or TRBD2 may be the D gene (5 bases each). The V and J ends lost 3 bases and 8 bases respectively, with 17 bases between them. The CDR3 is made up of 15 amino acids. Germline V gene lookup returns CDR1 SGHTA and CDR2 FQGNSA. The CDR3 coding sequence is TGTGCCAGCAGCTTTTCCGGGACGCACGGAGATGAGCAGTTCTTC. It translates to CASSFSGTHGDEQFF.

Many counts were recorded for this clonotype. The rearrangement uses TRBV7-2 and TRBJ1-1; 8 bases fit TRBD1. This CDR3 spans 14 amino acids. V gave up 3 bases and J gave up 4 bases; unmatched junction bases: 4. Germline V gene data show CDR1 as SGHTA and CDR2 as FQGNSA. The CDR3 loop reads CASSFRQGSTEAFF. The DNA of the CDR3 is TGTGCCAGCAGCTTTAGACAGGGGAGCACTGAAGCTTTCTTT.

The gene calls are TRBV6-8 and TRBJ1-3, with D unclear. V dropped 0 bases and J dropped 4 bases, with 10 bases sitting between them. This CDR3 region has 15 residues. The germline V gene has CDR1 MNHGY and CDR2 SAAAGT. The CDR3 sequence: CASSYSFEGGNTIYF. In DNA form, the CDR3 reads TGTGCCAGCAGTTACTCTTTCGAGGGAGGAAACACCATATATTTT.

The chain couples TRBV27 to TRBJ2-2; D perhaps matches TRBD1 (6 bases). The CDR3 is made up of 16 amino acids. The germline gives CDR1 MNHEY, CDR2 SMNVEV (reference sequence). The ends were cut back, 6 bases at V and 8 bases at J, with 22 bases in the middle. The CDR3 loop is CASSQGLSVTWGELFF. CDR3 nucleotide sequence: TGTGCCAGCAGCCAGGGGTTATCGGTTACCTGGGGGGAGCTGTTTTTT.

Ten or more counts support this clonotype. V gene TRBV11-3 combines with J gene TRBJ1-4; D not certain. V shed 10 bases and J shed 5 bases, with 11 bases lying between them. CDR1 and CDR2 (germline): SGHNT, YENEEA. The CDR3 is 12 residues long. CDR3 amino acids: CANHRRNEKLFF. The CDR3 DNA reads as TGTGCCAATCATCGGCGAAATGAAAAACTGTTTTTT.

With respect to this clonotype: The junction does not match germline at one end; this may be a read error. The chain has TRBV27 and TRBJ1-2, with TRBD1 identical over 8 bases. CDR1 and CDR2 (germline): MNHEY, SMNVEV (reference sequence). The CDR3 extends over 14 amino acids. Here the CDR3 DNA reads TGTGCCAGCAGTTTATTACAAGACAGGGGCTTGGTATCCTTC. The encoded protein is CASSLLQDRGLVSF.

The chain couples TRBV6-6 to TRBJ1-2; a weak D match, TRBD1 (5 bases). Trimming left V 6 bases short and J 1 base short, with 12 bases between. Germline CDR1 reads MNHNY; CDR2 reads SVGAGI (reference sequence). The CDR3 runs 14 residues. The CDR3 DNA is TGTGCCAGCAGGAAACTGGGGGATAACTATGGCTACACCTTC. It codes for CASRKLGDNYGYTF.